This passage covers 10 T cell receptor beta chains from one sample sequenced in a study of identical twins. TCRdb reprocessed the 5' RACE reads with MiXCR, giving one entry per CDR3 protein. This sample has about 210,000 distinct CDR3 sequences; around a tenth occur once, and the top ten carry 4.5% to 5.5%. The sequencing input was memory (CD45RO+) T cells sorted from blood. The source is a woman under 30 in good health.

The chain employs TRBV24-1 and TRBJ2-1, with TRBD2 identical over 9 bases. The CDR3 is 17 amino acids. V dropped 2 bases and J dropped 4; count of bases not matched to a gene: 8. In germline, CDR1 is KGHDR, CDR2 SFDVKD. The CDR3 region has the DNA TGTGCCACCAGTGATTCCCCGTCTAGCGGGACGTACAATGAGCAGTTCTTC. Protein sequence: CATSDSPSSGTYNEQFF.

This clonotype was counted only a few times. The V and J genes are TRBV7-8 and TRBJ2-5; D may be TRBD1 (7 bases). Germline loops: CDR1 SGHVS, CDR2 FQNEAQ. Trimming removed 5 bases from V and 3 bases from J, with 16 bases in between. CDR3 length: 15 amino acids. CDR3 region: CASSQAGTAEETQYF. As DNA, the CDR3 is TGTGCCAGCAGCCAGGCGGGGACAGCAGAAGAGACCCAGTACTTC.

This clonotype was detected ten times or more. The gene calls are TRBV13 and TRBJ2-3; 13 bases line up with TRBD2. The J segment lost 5 bases and the V segment lost 5 bases, leaving 10 bases of the junction unmatched. Per the germline V gene, CDR1 is PRHDT and CDR2 is FYEKMQ (reference sequence). This CDR3 region has 17 residues. The CDR3 loop is CASSLRLAGGQRDTQYF. The CDR3 coding sequence is TGTGCCAGCAGCCTACGACTAGCGGGGGGTCAGCGAGATACGCAGTATTTT.

This clonotype turned up a few times. The CDR3 spells CASSQEYSGNEQFF. Written as DNA, the CDR3 is TGCGCCAGCAGCCAAGAGTACTCGGGCAATGAGCAGTTCTTC. This chain links TRBV4-3 with TRBJ2-1; D is ambiguous. The CDR3 covers 14 residues. Trimming removed 0 bases at V and 6 bases at J, with 9 bases between. CDR1 and CDR2 from the germline V gene are LGHNA and YSLEER.

This sequence joins TRBV13 and TRBJ1-4, with D unclear. V was shortened by 8 bases and J by 0 bases, with 10 bases between the two germline ends. The CDR3 totals 14 residues. Germline CDR1 reads PRHDT; CDR2 reads FYEKMQ (reference sequence). In DNA form, the CDR3 reads TGTGCCAGCGCCATCAGAGCAACTAATGAAAAACTGTTTTTT. Translation gives CASAIRATNEKLFF.

This rearrangement joins TRBV29-1 to TRBJ2-1; 8 bases are shared with TRBD1. The ends lost 7 bases at V and 7 bases at J; junction bases unmatched: 12. The CDR3 extends over 14 amino acids. CDR1 SQVTM and CDR2 ANQGSEA come from the germline V gene. CDR3 region: CSAVRRQGRNEQFF. The CDR3, as DNA: TGCAGCGCAGTCCGCCGACAGGGGCGTAATGAGCAGTTCTTC.

V is TRBV9 and J is TRBJ1-3, with D hard to call. This CDR3 comprises 15 residues. Germline V CDR1 and CDR2: SGDLS, YYNGEE. V lost 2 bases, J lost 0 bases, and 9 bases lay in between. The CDR3 region is CASSVESSSGNTIYF. The CDR3, as DNA: TGTGCCAGCAGCGTCGAGTCGTCCTCTGGAAACACCATATATTTT.

This clonotype was seen a few times. This chain uses TRBV3-1 with TRBJ2-3, with D perhaps TRBD1 or TRBD2 (5 bases each). Germline V CDR1 and CDR2: LGHDT, YNNKEL (reference sequence). CDR3 length equals 14 residues. V was clipped by 4 bases and J by 5 bases, with 13 bases between them. CDR3: CASSPGTRGDTQYF. In DNA form, the CDR3 reads TGTGCCAGCAGCCCGGGGACGCGTGGAGATACGCAGTATTTT.

This clonotype came up a few times. The chain couples TRBV19 to TRBJ2-7; D gene uncertain. The CDR3 contains 14 residues. From germline, CDR1 is LNHDA and CDR2 SQIVND (reference sequence). V lost 0 bases and J lost 4, with 10 bases in between. The CDR3 reads CASSIEAVGYEQYF. For the CDR3, the DNA is TGTGCCAGTAGTATAGAGGCGGTAGGGTACGAGCAGTACTTC.

The chain couples TRBV20-1 to TRBJ1-2, with 9 bases aligning to TRBD1. J lost 8 bases, V lost 5 bases, and 9 bases had no gene match. The germline V gene has CDR1 DFQATT and CDR2 SNEGSKA (reference sequence). The CDR3 totals 13 residues. CDR3 region: CSAEVGQGLGYTF. The CDR3 region has the DNA TGCAGTGCTGAGGTGGGACAGGGTCTAGGCTACACCTTC.